The clone carrying this T cell receptor beta chain occurred a few times. From the RT-PCR reads, TCRdb called clonotypes with MiXCR, one entry per CDR3 protein. Of some 880,000 distinct CDR3 sequences in the sample, 18% were seen once. The data stem from a study of patients and donors after allogeneic stem cell transplantation. Deletions cut 2 bases from V and 3 bases from J, with 8 bases between. Germline CDR1 SGHRS, CDR2 YFSETQ. The CDR3 is 14 amino acids. This sequence was found in a human donor who was either an allogeneic HSCT recipient or a stem cell or donor lymphocyte infusion donor (not recorded which). It is not recorded whose cells these are; they may come from a transplant donor. The material sequenced was blood, either unsorted or a sorted T cell fraction (not recorded which). The chain employs TRBV5-1 and TRBJ1-4; D possibly corresponds to TRBD1 (5 bases). For the CDR3, the DNA is TGCGCCAGCAGCTTCCGACAGCCTAATGAAAAACTGTTTTTT. It is translated as CASSFRQPNEKLFF.